This T cell receptor (beta chain) was sequenced during a study of blood T cells in healthy people across ages. Notes on the study in general: Aged donors had fewer naive CD4+ cells and lower diversity than long-lived donors.

A second 7 to 11 cycle PCR used barcoded and J-beta primers. MiXCR, run by TCRdb on the 5' RACE reads, gives a single entry per CDR3 protein. Among about 800,000 distinct CDR3 sequences, roughly 60% were seen once, and the ten largest hold approximately 20%. This CDR3 has 16 residues. Germline V CDR1 and CDR2: DFQATT, SNEGSKA (reference sequence). V lost 2 bases to trimming and J lost 2 bases; unmatched junction nucleotides: 11. This clonotype appeared a few times. Its antigen is unknown. Sequenced input: blood. The chain couples TRBV20-1 to TRBJ2-7; TRBD2 matches at 8 bases. This clonotype was sampled from a man younger than 45 in good health. The CDR3 reads CSARSVKAGVAYEQYF. The CDR3 DNA is TGCAGTGCTAGATCCGTTAAAGCGGGAGTGGCCTACGAGCAGTACTTC.